This TCR beta chain was identified in a study of cytomegalovirus exposure and HLA in healthy donors. Overall study context: Both the roughly 120 validation repertoires and the approximately 670 first-cohort repertoires used the same platform, as reported by a later analysis. Study-level results: Most observed TCR sequences were rare, whereas some public TCRs were detected in many donors. Some TCR beta chains (more than 150 of them) were listed as cytomegalovirus-associated.

Clones were sequenced by immunoSEQ multiplex PCR, and TCRdb holds only the in-frame ones, with some missing. The sample records 150,000 or so clones, roughly 87% being singletons. As for this clone: The antigen remains undetermined.

The CDR3 loop spans 13 amino acids. Trimming removed 2 bases at V and 4 bases at J, with 9 bases between. Germline values: CDR1 KGHSH, CDR2 LQKENI. This TCR derives from a young woman in good health and CMV-seropositive. V and J are TRBV18 and TRBJ2-7, with a tentative D call TRBD1 (6 bases). The sample comprised PBMCs. CDR3 sequence (DNA): TGTGCCAGCTCACCATCGACAGGTTACGAGCAGTACTTC. Protein: CASSPSTGYEQYF.